This T cell receptor (beta chain) was obtained from a study of OX40 agonist ivuxolimab in advanced cancers. Findings of the study overall: CD4+ and CD8+ blood T cells expanded clonally by week 6 at 0.1 to 3.0 mg/kg.

TCRdb keeps only in-frame clones here, not all; method: immunoSEQ multiplex PCR. Of some 63,000 clones in the sample, 80% to 90% were seen once. Details on this clone: What it binds is unknown.

Germline loops: CDR1 SGHDT, CDR2 YYEEEE. The CDR3 spans 17 residues. V shed 4 bases and J 5 bases; nucleotides not matched to a gene: 11. The TCR originated in an adult with an advanced solid tumor such as melanoma, head and neck, liver or kidney cancer. The sample in question was CD4+ or CD8+ T cells sorted from blood, obtained in a trial of the OX40 agonist ivuxolimab. This chain uses TRBV5-6 with TRBJ2-1, with 11 bases fitting TRBD1. CDR3 sequence (DNA): TGTGCCAGCAGCAACTCCCCCGGGACAGGGGGGGACAATGAGCAGTTCTTC. Residues: CASSNSPGTGGDNEQFF.